The clone carrying this T cell receptor beta chain showed up just a few times. The identical CDR3 is also encoded by other nucleotide sequences in the sample. This sample is part of a study of beta chain features in type 1 diabetes. The sequenced template was cDNA made from the entire isolated RNA. Produced via immunoSEQ multiplex PCR; TCRdb's table is partial and in-frame only. The table includes 300,000 to 350,000 clones, 7% to 9% detected once. V lost 3 bases to trimming and J lost 7 bases; unmatched junction nucleotides: 5. This CDR3 is 15 amino acids long. Germline CDR1 and CDR2: SEHNR and FQNEAQ (reference sequence).

Input material: central memory CD4+ T cells from blood. The rearrangement joins TRBV7-9 to TRBJ2-1; TRBD2 matches 11 bases. The origin of this receptor is a young woman in good health. CDR3 coding DNA: TGTGCCAGCAGCTTTAGGTCTAGCGGGAGGAATGAGCAGTTCTTC. It encodes CASSFRSSGRNEQFF.